This T cell receptor (beta chain) was captured by sequencing in a study of blood T cell repertoires in COVID-19. Study information: T cells, B-cell-depleted T cells, or PBMCs provided the cDNA or gDNA that served as material.

The V end was cut by 2 bases, the J end by 6 bases, with 8 bases between. The CDR3 length is 13 residues. CDR1 and CDR2 from the germline V gene are SGHTA and FQGNSA. Assay: immunoSEQ multiplex PCR; the TCRdb copy retains only in-frame clones and omits some. The profile covers under 250,000 clones, with approximately 83% appearing a single time and 4.4% taken by the ten largest. The sequencing input was peripheral blood. This TCR was recovered from a middle-aged man with active or convalescent COVID-19. The chain couples TRBV7-2 to TRBJ2-4, with D uncertain. The CDR3 DNA reads as TGTGCCAGCAGCTTATGGGCCCTAAACATTCAGTACTTC. As protein: CASSLWALNIQYF.